This T cell receptor beta chain is from a study of blood T cell dynamics during melanoma immunotherapy (dated by TCRdb to 2019 to 2021). In the study overall: The patients had metastatic melanoma and were given first-line pembrolizumab or nivolumab plus ipilimumab as standard of care in the United Kingdom. Consecutive patients formed a training cohort, and a further independent group of patients from the same centre was pooled into an external validation set. To identify early correlates of response, the study profiled peripheral T cell receptor repertoires in patients with metastatic melanoma before and after one cycle of checkpoint inhibitor therapy. Study-level results and caveats: The relatively small sample size was acknowledged as a potential limitation on generalization of the results. Whether the T cell clones behind the repertoire changes were melanoma-specific or instead reflected general immune activation was something the study could not determine. Unlike progressors, patients who went on to achieve disease control showed a bifurcated reorganization of the PBMC repertoire at W3, with either increased clonality or increased diversity.

The time point label, as the study defines it: pre-treatment baseline. Blood samples were taken at two points: before treatment (T0) and at week 3 (W3), which came after the first cycle of checkpoint blockade. Except for a couple of patients with rapid clinical progression, response was assessed 12 weeks after the first infusion by RECIST 1.1; disease control meant complete response, partial response or stable disease. Patients were not eligible if they had prior systemic cancer treatment, concomitant immunosuppressant therapy or synchronous other active malignancies. To track both circulating cells and T cell turnover, TCR beta was sequenced from bulk PBMC as well as from plasma cell-free DNA. Lymphoprep and SepMate tubes were used to isolate PBMC from blood, and red cell lysis was then performed. QIAamp DNA Blood Mini kits were used to extract DNA from PBMC and from sorted T cell subsets. The CDR3 sequence holds 14 residues, the cysteine and phenylalanine included. Only the CDR3 DNA is retained, 42 bases long and in frame from the first base. For CDR1 and CDR2, the germline V gene lists MGHRA and YSYEKL. V lost 1 base and J lost 3 bases, and the count of bases not matched to a germline gene is 3.

Note on this clone: There is no known antigen for this receptor. Nothing much larger sits one base from this clone, and base qualities are not available.

Every bulk PBMC sample was loaded with the same fixed amount of roughly 360 ng of DNA. The immunoSEQ TCRb Assay kit was used according to manufacturer instructions to amplify TCR beta CDR3 sequences from genomic DNA. The KAPA Library Quantification Kit for Illumina platforms was used to quantify the pooled libraries by qPCR. Sequencing of the pooled libraries was done on an Illumina NextSeq 500, with clustering at roughly 0.6-1.1 pM. From the authors' description of their analysis: TCR data were analyzed with immunoSEQ ANALYZER and the R LymphoSeq package. A rearrangement efficiency score was calculated as productive divided by the sum of productive and non-productive CDR3 sequences. Within each patient, timepoints were compared pairwise for clonality, measured with the Gini coefficient, and for diversity, measured with the Renyi index at alpha=1. Clonal relatedness used an edit distance of 3, and repertoire similarity used the Bhattacharyya coefficient, both computed in LymphoSeq. To classify response, a linear discriminant analysis based on week-3 changes in clonality and diversity was built with the R MASS and caret packages. Sourced from immuneACCESS, this table was stored by TCRdb with only in-frame sequences that have V and J called. A share of the clones is absent; for the studies checked, an unresolved V gene accounts for under half, and the remainder has no known explanation. The DNA was the basis for D and trimming; V, J and clone size are from that table. The table for this sample lists around 1,800 clones; 80% of them were counted only once. The ten biggest clones cover about 54% of the sample.

The rearranged chain carries TRBV4-1 and TRBJ2-7; TRBD2 matches 7 bases in the middle. This clonotype was sampled from a human donor with melanoma. The material sequenced was blood, taken from a patient treated with checkpoint blockade. The CDR3 protein is CASSQVSGGYEQYF. The DNA is as follows: TGCGCCAGCAGCCAAGTATCGGGGGGCTACGAGCAGTACTTC.